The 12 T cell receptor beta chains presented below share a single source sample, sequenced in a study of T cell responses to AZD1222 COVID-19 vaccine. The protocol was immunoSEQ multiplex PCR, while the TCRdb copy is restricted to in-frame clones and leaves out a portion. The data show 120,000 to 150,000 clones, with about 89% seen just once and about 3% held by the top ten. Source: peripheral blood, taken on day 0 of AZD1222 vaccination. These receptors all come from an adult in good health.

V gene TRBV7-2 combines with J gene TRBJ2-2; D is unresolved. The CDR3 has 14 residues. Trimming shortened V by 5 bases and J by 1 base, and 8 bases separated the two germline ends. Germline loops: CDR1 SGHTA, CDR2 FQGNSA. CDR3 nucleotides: TGTGCCAGCAGCACCGACTGGAACACCGGGGAGCTGTTTTTT. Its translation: CASSTDWNTGELFF.

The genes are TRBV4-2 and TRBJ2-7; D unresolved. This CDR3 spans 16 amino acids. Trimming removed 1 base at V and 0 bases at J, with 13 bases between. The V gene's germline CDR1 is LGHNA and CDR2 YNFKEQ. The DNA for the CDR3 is TGTGCCAGCAGCCAAGTCTCAGCACTTCACTCCTACGAGCAGTACTTC. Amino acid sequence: CASSQVSALHSYEQYF.

The CDR3 is CASSTDRGVFSQPQHF. The CDR3 nucleotides read TGCGCCAGCAGCACCGACAGGGGGGTTTTTTCTCAGCCCCAGCATTTT. The rearrangement links TRBV10-2 to TRBJ1-5, with 9 bases matching TRBD1. The CDR3 runs 16 residues. Germline CDR1 WSHSY, CDR2 SAAADI. V lost 6 bases to trimming and J lost 6 bases; unmatched junction nucleotides: 12.

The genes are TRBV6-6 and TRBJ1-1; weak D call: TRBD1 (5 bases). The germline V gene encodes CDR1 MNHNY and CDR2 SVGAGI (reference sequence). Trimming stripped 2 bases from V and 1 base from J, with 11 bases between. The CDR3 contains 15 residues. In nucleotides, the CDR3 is TGTGCCAGCAGTTACCCTGGGGCAGCGAACACTGAAGCTTTCTTT. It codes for CASSYPGAANTEAFF.

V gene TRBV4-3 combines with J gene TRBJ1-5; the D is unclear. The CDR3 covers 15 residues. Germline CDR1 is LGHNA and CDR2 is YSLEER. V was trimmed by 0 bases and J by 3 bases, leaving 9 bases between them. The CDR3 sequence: CASSQEWGDNQPQHF. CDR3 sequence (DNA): TGCGCCAGCAGCCAAGAATGGGGTGACAATCAGCCCCAGCATTTT.

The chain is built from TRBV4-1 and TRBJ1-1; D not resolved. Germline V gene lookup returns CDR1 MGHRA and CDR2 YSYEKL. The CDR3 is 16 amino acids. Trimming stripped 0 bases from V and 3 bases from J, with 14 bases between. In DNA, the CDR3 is TGCGCCAGCAGCCAAGATCGGGCATACTTACACACTGAAGCTTTCTTT. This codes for CASSQDRAYLHTEAFF.

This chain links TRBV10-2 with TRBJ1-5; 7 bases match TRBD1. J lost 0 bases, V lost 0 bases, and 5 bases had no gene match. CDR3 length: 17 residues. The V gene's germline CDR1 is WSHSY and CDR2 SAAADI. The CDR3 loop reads CASSESRGGHSNQPQHF. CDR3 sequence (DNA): TGCGCCAGCAGTGAGTCAAGAGGGGGCCATAGCAATCAGCCCCAGCATTTT.

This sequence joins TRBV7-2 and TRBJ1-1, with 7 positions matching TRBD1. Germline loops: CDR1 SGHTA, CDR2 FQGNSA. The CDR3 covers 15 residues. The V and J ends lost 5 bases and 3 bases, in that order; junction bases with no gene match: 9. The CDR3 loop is CASSLGDRRDTEAFF. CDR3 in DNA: TGTGCCAGCAGCCTAGGGGACAGAAGAGACACTGAAGCTTTCTTT.

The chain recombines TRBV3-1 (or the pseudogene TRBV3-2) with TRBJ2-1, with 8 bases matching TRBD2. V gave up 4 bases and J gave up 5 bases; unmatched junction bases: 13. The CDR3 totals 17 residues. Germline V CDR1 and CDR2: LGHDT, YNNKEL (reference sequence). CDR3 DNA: TGTGCCAGCAGCCGATCTTCCGGGACTAGGCAAAACAATGAGCAGTTCTTC. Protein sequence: CASSRSSGTRQNNEQFF.

DNA of the CDR3: TGTGCCAGCAGCCAAGGGAGCGGCCAACGCACAGATACGCAGTATTTT. Translated: CASSQGSGQRTDTQYF. V usage is TRBV3-1 (or the pseudogene TRBV3-2) and J usage is TRBJ2-3, with a tentative D call TRBD2 (5 bases). V was pared by 1 base and J by 1 base, with 12 bases between. The germline V gene encodes CDR1 LGHDT and CDR2 YNNKEL (reference sequence). This CDR3 comprises 16 residues.

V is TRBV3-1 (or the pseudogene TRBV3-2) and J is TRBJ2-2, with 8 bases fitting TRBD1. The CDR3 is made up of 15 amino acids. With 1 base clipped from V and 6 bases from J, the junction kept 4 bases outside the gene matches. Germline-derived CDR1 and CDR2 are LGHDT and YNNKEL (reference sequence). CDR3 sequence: CASSQGDRGPGELFF. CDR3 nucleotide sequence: TGTGCCAGCAGCCAAGGAGACAGGGGACCCGGGGAGCTGTTTTTT.

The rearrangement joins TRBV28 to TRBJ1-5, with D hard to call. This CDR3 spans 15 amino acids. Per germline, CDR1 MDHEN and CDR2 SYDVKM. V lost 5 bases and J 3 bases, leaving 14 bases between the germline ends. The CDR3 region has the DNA TGTGCCAGCAGTCCGACGGTAACACTCAATCAGCCCCAGCATTTT. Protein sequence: CASSPTVTLNQPQHF. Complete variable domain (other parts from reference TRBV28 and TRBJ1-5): DVKVTQSSRYLVKRTGEKVFLECVQDMDHENMFWYRQDPGLGLRLIYFSYDVKMKEKGDIPEGYSVSREKKERFSLILESASTNQTSMYLCASSPTVTLNQPQHFGDGTRLSIL.